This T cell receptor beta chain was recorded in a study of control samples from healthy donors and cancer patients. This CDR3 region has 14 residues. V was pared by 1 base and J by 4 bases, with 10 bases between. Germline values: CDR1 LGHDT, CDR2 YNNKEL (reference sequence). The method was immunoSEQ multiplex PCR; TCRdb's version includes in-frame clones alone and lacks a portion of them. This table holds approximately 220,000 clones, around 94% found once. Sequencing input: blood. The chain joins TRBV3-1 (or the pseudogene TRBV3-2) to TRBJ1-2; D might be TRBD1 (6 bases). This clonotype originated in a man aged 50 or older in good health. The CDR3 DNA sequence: TGTGCCAGCAGCCAAGTTCAGGGGAGCTATGGCTACACCTTC. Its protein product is CASSQVQGSYGYTF.